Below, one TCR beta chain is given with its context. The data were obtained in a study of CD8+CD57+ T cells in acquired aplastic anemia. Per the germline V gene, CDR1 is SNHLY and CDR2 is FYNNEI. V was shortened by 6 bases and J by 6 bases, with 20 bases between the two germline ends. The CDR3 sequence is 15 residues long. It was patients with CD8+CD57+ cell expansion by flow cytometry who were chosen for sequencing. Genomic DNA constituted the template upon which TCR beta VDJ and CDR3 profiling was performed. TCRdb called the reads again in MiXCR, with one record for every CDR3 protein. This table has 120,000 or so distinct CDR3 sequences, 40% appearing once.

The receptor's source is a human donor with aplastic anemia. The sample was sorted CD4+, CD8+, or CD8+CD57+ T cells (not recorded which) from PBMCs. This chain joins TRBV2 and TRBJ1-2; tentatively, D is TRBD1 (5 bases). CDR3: CASRMEGFEGHGYTF. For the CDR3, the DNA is TGTGCCAGCAGGATGGAGGGTTTCGAGGGGCATGGCTACACCTTC.